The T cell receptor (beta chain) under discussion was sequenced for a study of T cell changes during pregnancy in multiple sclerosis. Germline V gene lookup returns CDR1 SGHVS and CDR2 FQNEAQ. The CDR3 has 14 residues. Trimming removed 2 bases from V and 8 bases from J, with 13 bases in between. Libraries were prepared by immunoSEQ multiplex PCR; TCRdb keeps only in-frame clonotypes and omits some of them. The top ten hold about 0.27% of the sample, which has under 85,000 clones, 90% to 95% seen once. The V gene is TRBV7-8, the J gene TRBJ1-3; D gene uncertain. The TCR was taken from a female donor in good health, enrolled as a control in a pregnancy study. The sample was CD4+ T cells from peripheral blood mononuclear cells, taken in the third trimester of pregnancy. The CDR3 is CASSLMYSADTIYF. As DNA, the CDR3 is TGTGCCAGCAGCTTAATGTACTCGGCGGACACCATATATTTT.